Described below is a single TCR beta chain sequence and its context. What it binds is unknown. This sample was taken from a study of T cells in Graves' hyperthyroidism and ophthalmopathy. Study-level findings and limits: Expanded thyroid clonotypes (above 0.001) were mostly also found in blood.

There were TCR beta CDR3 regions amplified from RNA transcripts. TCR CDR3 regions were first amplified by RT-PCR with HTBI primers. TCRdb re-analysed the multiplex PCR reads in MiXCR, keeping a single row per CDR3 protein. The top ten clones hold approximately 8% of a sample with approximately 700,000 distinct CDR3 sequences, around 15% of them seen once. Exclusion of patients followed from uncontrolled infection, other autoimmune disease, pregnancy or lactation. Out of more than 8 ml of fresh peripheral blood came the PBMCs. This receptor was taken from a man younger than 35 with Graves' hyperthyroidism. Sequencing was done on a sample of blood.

The CDR3 loop is CSARDLVSGSSYNEQFF. The CDR3, as DNA: TGCAGTGCTAGAGATCTGGTTAGCGGGAGCTCCTACAATGAGCAGTTCTTC. The V gene is TRBV20-1, the J gene TRBJ2-1, with 9 bases aligning to TRBD2. J lost 0 bases, V lost 0 bases, and 6 bases had no gene match. CDR3 size: 17 residues. Germline loops: CDR1 DFQATT, CDR2 SNEGSKA (reference sequence).